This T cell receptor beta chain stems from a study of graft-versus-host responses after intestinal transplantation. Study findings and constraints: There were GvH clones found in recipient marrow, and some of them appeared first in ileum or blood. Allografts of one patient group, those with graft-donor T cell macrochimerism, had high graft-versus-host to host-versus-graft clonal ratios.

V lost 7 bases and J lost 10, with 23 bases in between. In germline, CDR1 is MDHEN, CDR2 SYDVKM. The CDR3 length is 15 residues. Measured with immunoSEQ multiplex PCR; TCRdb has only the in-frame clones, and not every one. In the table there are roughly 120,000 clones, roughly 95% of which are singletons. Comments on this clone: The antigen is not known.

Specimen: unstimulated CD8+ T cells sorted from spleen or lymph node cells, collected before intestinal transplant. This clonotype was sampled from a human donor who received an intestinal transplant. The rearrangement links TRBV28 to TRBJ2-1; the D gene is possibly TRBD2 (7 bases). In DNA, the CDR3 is TGTGCCAGCACCCCCGCTGGGGGGGGCGCGGGGGAGCAGTTCTTC. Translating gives CASTPAGGGAGEQFF.